Below are 27 T cell receptor beta chains sequenced from a single sample in a study of T cell responses to AZD1222 COVID-19 vaccine. TCRdb's table, derived via immunoSEQ multiplex PCR, lists solely in-frame clones and lacks some. The sample holds about 110,000 clones, more than 70% seen once. The sequencing used peripheral blood, collected on day 0 of MenACWY control vaccination. The receptors here all came from an adult in good health.

V is TRBV21-1 and J is TRBJ2-1; TRBD1, the table's D call, was not compared with the DNA. TRBV21-1 is termed a pseudogene. CDR3 length equals 14 residues. CDR3 DNA: TGTGCCAGCAGCAAAGCTCGCAGGATTAATGAGCAGTTCTTC. Translated: CASSKARRINEQFF.

V is TRBV24-1 and J is TRBJ1-1; perhaps TRBD1 as D (5 bases). CDR3 length: 15 amino acids. Trimming took off 7 bases at V and 0 bases at J, with 14 bases between the two ends. Looked up from germline, CDR1 is KGHDR and CDR2 is SFDVKD. In DNA form, the CDR3 reads TGTGCCACCAGCGACGGGGGGGGTTTGAACACTGAAGCTTTCTTT. The encoded protein is CATSDGGGLNTEAFF.

The V call is TRBV6-5, the J call TRBJ2-7; TRBD1 might be the D (5 bases). The CDR3 spans 12 residues. Trimming left V 5 bases short and J 6 bases short, with 11 bases between. The V gene's germline CDR1 is MNHEY and CDR2 SVGAGI. Here the CDR3 DNA reads TGTGCCAGCAGTAAAAGGGGCCTCGAGCAGTACTTC. It yields the protein CASSKRGLEQYF.

This chain links TRBV4-1 with TRBJ1-2; 11 nucleotides align to TRBD1. The CDR3 sequence is 21 residues long. V gave up 0 bases and J gave up 5 bases; unmatched junction bases: 20. Germline-derived CDR1 and CDR2 are MGHRA and YSYEKL. CDR3 loop: CASSQERLFGPGQGASYGYTF. The CDR3 DNA follows: TGCGCCAGCAGCCAAGAGAGGCTTTTCGGCCCAGGACAGGGGGCGTCATATGGCTACACCTTC.

The gene calls are TRBV28 and TRBJ1-6; possible D gene TRBD1, 6 bases. In germline, CDR1 is MDHEN, CDR2 SYDVKM. The CDR3 extends over 14 amino acids. V lost 5 bases to trimming and J lost 10 bases, with 15 bases between them. DNA of the CDR3: TGTGCCAGCAGTCCCGGACAGATTTTGTCACCCCTCCACTTT. This encodes CASSPGQILSPLHF.

The chain couples TRBV12-3 or TRBV12-4 to TRBJ2-7; the D gene is possibly TRBD1 (6 bases). This CDR3 has 12 amino acids. With 8 bases removed from V and 2 bases from J, the gap between germline ends came to 10 bases. CDR3 loop: CASGGQAYEQYF. DNA of the CDR3: TGTGCCAGCGGGGGACAAGCCTACGAGCAGTACTTC.

This clone was seen once. This chain uses TRBV12-5 with TRBJ2-5; D uncertain. Per germline, CDR1 LGHNT and CDR2 FRNRAP. The CDR3 totals 11 residues. V lost 5 bases and J 3 bases, leaving 4 bases between the germline ends. CDR3 region: CASGPKETQYF. The CDR3 nucleotides are TGTGCTAGTGGTCCTAAAGAGACCCAGTACTTC.

This clone was seen only a few times. Written as DNA, the CDR3 is TGTGCCACCAGCAGAGATCTGCGGATGGGGGGTGGGCACGAGCAGTACTTC. This translates into CATSRDLRMGGGHEQYF. The chain recombines TRBV15 with TRBJ2-7; D is possibly TRBD2 (6 bases). CDR3 length: 17 residues. V was pared by 0 bases and J by 5 bases, with 20 bases between. Germline CDR1 and CDR2: LNHNV and YYDKDF (reference sequence). The complete variable domain, with remaining parts taken from reference TRBV15 and TRBJ2-7, reads DAMVIQNPRYQVTQFGKPVTLSCSQTLNHNVMYWYQQKSSQAPKLLFHYYDKDFNNEADTPDNFQSRRPNTSFCFLDIRSPGLGDTAMYLCATSRDLRMGGGHEQYFGPGTRLTVT.

The V and J genes are TRBV2 and TRBJ2-7; the D gene is possibly TRBD1 (5 bases). From germline, CDR1 is SNHLY and CDR2 FYNNEI. The CDR3 is 12 amino acids. V lost 7 bases and J 2 bases, leaving 9 bases between the germline ends. Here the CDR3 reads CASKSQAYEQYF. CDR3 DNA sequence: TGTGCCAGCAAGTCACAGGCCTACGAGCAGTACTTC. The variable domain in full, with the rest retrieved from reference TRBV2 and TRBJ2-7, is EPEVTQTPSHQVTQMGQEVILRCVPISNHLYFYWYRQILGQKVEFLVSFYNNEISEKSEIFDDQFSVERPDGSNFTLKIRSTKLEDSAMYFCASKSQAYEQYFGPGTRLTVT.

The chain uses TRBV25-1 and TRBJ2-3; no reliable D call. V shed 4 bases and J shed 0 bases, with 5 bases lying between them. The CDR3 has 13 amino acids. CDR1 is MGHDK, CDR2 SYGVNS, per germline. The CDR3 protein is CASSGGSTDTQYF. The CDR3 nucleotides read TGTGCCAGCAGTGGGGGAAGCACAGATACGCAGTATTTT.

This clone was seen more than once but under ten times. The V gene is TRBV24-1, the J gene TRBJ2-1; 7 bases are a match to TRBD1. This CDR3 is built from 14 residues. Germline V gives CDR1 KGHDR, CDR2 SFDVKD. Trimming cost V 5 bases and J 5 bases; bases outside gene matches: 5. The CDR3 loop is CATSALTGNNEQFF. The DNA of the CDR3 is TGTGCCACCAGTGCCCTGACAGGGAACAATGAGCAGTTCTTC.

The chain couples TRBV2 to TRBJ1-3, with no clear D. Trimming pared 5 bases from V and 0 bases from J, leaving 2 bases between. Germline V CDR1 and CDR2: SNHLY, FYNNEI. This CDR3 region has 12 residues. The CDR3 sequence: CASSNSGNTIYF. The CDR3 DNA follows: TGTGCCAGCAGTAACTCTGGAAACACCATATATTTT.

The chain recombines TRBV5-1 with TRBJ1-2; D ambiguous. The CDR3 totals 13 residues. Trimming pared 4 bases from V and 0 bases from J, leaving 7 bases between. The V gene's germline CDR1 is SGHRS and CDR2 YFSETQ. CDR3 coding DNA: TGCGCCAGCAGCCCCGAACCTAACTATGGCTACACCTTC. This translates into CASSPEPNYGYTF.

The gene calls are TRBV11-3 and TRBJ1-1; perhaps TRBD1 as D (5 bases). Trimming left V 1 base short and J 6 bases short, with 9 bases between. The germline gives CDR1 SGHNT, CDR2 YENEEA. The CDR3 is 13 residues long. The CDR3 DNA follows: TGTGCCAGCAGCTTAGCGGGGGTATCTGAAGCTTTCTTT. It encodes CASSLAGVSEAFF.

This sequence joins TRBV19 and TRBJ1-1; D is perhaps TRBD1 (6 bases). The germline V gene encodes CDR1 LNHDA and CDR2 SQIVND (reference sequence). CDR3 length: 15 amino acids. V lost 6 bases and J lost 1, with 15 bases in between. The CDR3: CASRPLDRPNTEAFF. The CDR3 nucleotides are TGTGCCAGTAGACCCCTTGACAGGCCGAACACTGAAGCTTTCTTT.

This clone was observed once. A junction boundary mismatches the germline segment, possibly from a read error. The chain links TRBV28 to TRBJ2-7; TRBD1 matches 10 bases. Germline values: CDR1 MDHEN, CDR2 SYDVKM. This CDR3 is built from 12 residues. DNA of the CDR3: TGTGCCAGCAGGCGGGACAGGGGCATTTTAGGTTTC. As protein: CASRRDRGILGF.

The J gene is TRBJ1-3, the V gene TRBV9; unclear D gene. Trimming took 5 bases from V and 4 from J, leaving 7 bases between them. The CDR3 extends over 12 amino acids. The V gene's germline CDR1 is SGDLS and CDR2 YYNGEE. The CDR3: CASSQQGNTIYF. DNA for the CDR3: TGTGCCAGCAGTCAACAGGGAAACACCATATATTTT.

V is TRBV28 and J is TRBJ2-1, with D uncertain. Germline V CDR1 and CDR2: MDHEN, SYDVKM. The CDR3 consists of 14 residues. The V end lost 6 bases, the J end lost 4 bases, and 13 bases lay between the germline ends. Here the CDR3 DNA reads TGTGCCAGCAGCCCAGACCTAGTTTACAATGAGCAGTTCTTC. Translation: CASSPDLVYNEQFF. Based on the CDR3 plus reference TRBV28 and TRBJ2-1, the full variable domain is DVKVTQSSRYLVKRTGEKVFLECVQDMDHENMFWYRQDPGLGLRLIYFSYDVKMKEKGDIPEGYSVSREKKERFSLILESASTNQTSMYLCASSPDLVYNEQFFGPGTRLTVL.

The chain links TRBV5-1 to TRBJ2-1, with 14 bases identical to TRBD2. Trimming cost V 4 bases and J 8 bases; bases outside gene matches: 11. CDR1 is SGHRS, CDR2 YFSETQ, per germline. The length of the CDR3 is 17 residues. Here the CDR3 DNA reads TGCGCCAGCAGCGGCTTGCGCGGGACTAGCGGGGGCGATGAGCAGTTCTTC. As protein: CASSGLRGTSGGDEQFF.

This chain joins TRBV11-2 and TRBJ2-3; weak D call: TRBD2 (7 bases). The germline V gene has CDR1 SGHAT and CDR2 FQNNGV. The CDR3 extends over 16 amino acids. The V end was cut by 6 bases, the J end by 2 bases, with 18 bases between. The CDR3 DNA sequence: TGTGCCAGCAGATCGCCCAGACGGGGGGCCACAGATACGCAGTATTTT. Residues: CASRSPRRGATDTQYF.

This chain connects TRBV6-5 to TRBJ1-1; D remains unclear. V gave up 0 bases and J gave up 3 bases, with 5 bases separating them. Per the germline V gene, CDR1 is MNHEY and CDR2 is SVGAGI. This CDR3 contains 13 residues. CDR3 nucleotides: TGTGCCAGCAGTTACTCGAGTCACACTGAAGCTTTCTTT. This codes for CASSYSSHTEAFF.

This chain joins TRBV7-2 and TRBJ2-3; D is unresolved. The ends were cut back, 2 bases at V and 6 bases at J, with 6 bases in the middle. This CDR3 region has 12 residues. CDR1 and CDR2 from the germline V gene are SGHTA and FQGNSA. The CDR3 here is CASSLPGDTQYF. The DNA for the CDR3 is TGTGCCAGCAGCTTACCGGGCGATACGCAGTATTTT.

The chain joins TRBV4-1 to TRBJ1-1; no clear D gene. V was trimmed by 1 base and J by 7 bases, leaving 7 bases between them. The germline gives CDR1 MGHRA, CDR2 YSYEKL. The CDR3 contains 12 residues. CDR3 DNA sequence: TGCGCCAGCAGCCAAGGTCACAATGAAGCTTTCTTT. This encodes CASSQGHNEAFF.

The chain carries TRBV30 and TRBJ1-2; TRBD1 matches at 9 bases. J was trimmed by 8 bases and V by 1 base; bases with no gene match: 2. Per the germline V gene, CDR1 is GTSNPN and CDR2 is SVGIG (reference sequence). The CDR3 extends over 12 amino acids. The CDR3 protein is CAWSGQGEGYTF. The CDR3 DNA is TGTGCCTGGAGTGGACAGGGGGAAGGCTACACCTTC.

The chain uses TRBV11-2 and TRBJ2-7; 9 bases match TRBD2. Unmatched junction bases numbered 6, after V lost 1 base and J lost 5 bases. The length of the CDR3 is 15 residues. The germline V gene encodes CDR1 SGHAT and CDR2 FQNNGV. Written as DNA, the CDR3 is TGTGCCAGCAGCTTAGGCGCTAGCGGGGCCAACGAGCAGTACTTC. Residues: CASSLGASGANEQYF.

This clone was seen more than once but under ten times. V usage is TRBV6-1 and J usage is TRBJ1-5; D gene uncertain. Between the trimmed V and J ends, which lost 0 bases and 4 bases, there was a span of 7 bases. This CDR3 comprises 14 residues. In germline, CDR1 is MNHNS, CDR2 SASEGT. The CDR3 sequence is CASSEATENQPQHF. For the CDR3, the DNA is TGTGCCAGCAGTGAAGCAACCGAGAATCAGCCCCAGCATTTT.

The genes are TRBV12-3 or TRBV12-4 and TRBJ2-7, with no clear D. CDR3 length equals 13 residues. Trimming cost V 6 bases and J 1 base, with 10 bases left between them. The CDR3 reads CASSPVRSYEQYF. The CDR3 bases are TGTGCCAGCAGCCCGGTTAGGTCCTACGAGCAGTACTTC.